These 21 T cell receptor beta chains share one sample of origin, sequenced in a study of immune cell composition in non-small cell lung cancer. Sequencing used immunoSEQ multiplex PCR; TCRdb keeps in-frame clones, though not all of them. The sample records roughly 9,500 clones, approximately 77% being singletons. Normal lung was sampled as far from the tumour as possible, at least 3 cm. What was sequenced was non-adjacent lung tissue. Receptors originate from a human donor with non-small cell lung cancer.

This clone was seen only a few times. The V call is TRBV5-1, the J call TRBJ2-1, with 7 bases identical to TRBD2. This CDR3 is 17 amino acids long. V shed 4 bases, J shed 2 bases, and the junction held 12 bases outside the gene matches. Germline assignment: CDR1 SGHRS and CDR2 YFSETQ. The CDR3 sequence is CASSNTSSGFTYNEQFF. In DNA, the CDR3 is TGCGCCAGCAGCAATACTAGTAGCGGGTTTACCTACAATGAGCAGTTCTTC. Complete variable domain (other parts from reference TRBV5-1 and TRBJ2-1): KAGVTQTPRYLIKTRGQQVTLSCSPISGHRSVSWYQQTPGQGLQFLFEYFSETQRNKGNFPGRFSGRQFSNSRSEMNVSTLELGDSALYLCASSNTSSGFTYNEQFFGPGTRLTVL.

This clone has only a few counts. The chain combines TRBV7-2 with TRBJ2-7; the D is unclear. This CDR3 region has 13 residues. V shed 8 bases and J shed 2 bases, with 13 bases lying between them. Germline loops: CDR1 SGHTA, CDR2 FQGNSA. The CDR3 DNA sequence: TGTGCCAGCTCACGACTGGGCGCCTACGAGCAGTACTTC. Protein product: CASSRLGAYEQYF.

V is TRBV7-9 and J is TRBJ1-2; D call uncertain. Germline-derived CDR1 and CDR2 are SEHNR and FQNEAQ (reference sequence). V was clipped by 10 bases and J by 8 bases, with 23 bases between them. The CDR3 runs 14 residues. The CDR3 here is CAIPRPESTLGYTF. CDR3 in DNA: TGTGCCATCCCCCGGCCTGAGTCTACCCTAGGCTACACCTTC.

J is TRBJ2-2 and V is TRBV28, with TRBD1 matching 7 bases. Per germline, CDR1 MDHEN and CDR2 SYDVKM. The CDR3 has 16 amino acids. With V trimmed by 4 bases and J by 6 bases, 11 bases remained unmatched. The CDR3 DNA sequence: TGTGCCAGCAGTTCCACAGGGGAAAAACTTTCCGGGGAGCTGTTTTTT. This gives the protein CASSSTGEKLSGELFF.

This chain links TRBV27 with TRBJ2-1, with D perhaps TRBD1 or TRBD2 (6 bases each). The ends were cut back, 5 bases at V and 2 bases at J, with 16 bases in the middle. Looked up from germline, CDR1 is MNHEY and CDR2 is SMNVEV (reference sequence). The CDR3 contains 16 residues. CDR3 DNA: TGTGCCAGCAGTCCCACCCGTGGGGGGCCCTACAATGAGCAGTTCTTC. This encodes CASSPTRGGPYNEQFF.

The rearrangement joins TRBV6-1 to TRBJ1-2; D unresolved. The CDR3 extends over 10 amino acids. V lost 5 bases and J 7 bases, leaving 5 bases between the germline ends. Germline loops: CDR1 MNHNS, CDR2 SASEGT. The CDR3: CASSLGGYTF. The CDR3 nucleotides are TGTGCCAGCAGTCTGGGTGGCTACACCTTC.

The J gene is TRBJ1-1, the V gene TRBV9; D possibly corresponds to TRBD1 (5 bases). Trimming took 2 bases from V and 5 from J, leaving 10 bases between them. Looked up from germline, CDR1 is SGDLS and CDR2 is YYNGEE. This CDR3 is built from 13 residues. The CDR3 coding sequence is TGTGCCAGCAGCGTGCAGGGTTGGACTGAAGCTTTCTTT. This sequence encodes CASSVQGWTEAFF.

The chain recombines TRBV7-2 with TRBJ2-7; 11 nucleotides align to TRBD2. Germline V gene lookup returns CDR1 SGHTA and CDR2 FQGNSA. The CDR3 is 16 amino acids. The ends lost 5 bases at V and 4 bases at J; junction bases unmatched: 10. CDR3 DNA: TGTGCCAGCAGCCGTAATAGCGGGGGGGCCTATTACGAGCAGTACTTC. It is translated as CASSRNSGGAYYEQYF. Variable domain in full (rest from reference TRBV7-2 and TRBJ2-7): GAGVSQSPSNKVTEKGKDVELRCDPISGHTALYWYRQSLGQGLEFLIYFQGNSAPDKSGLPSDRFSAERTGGSVSTLTIQRTQQEDSAVYLCASSRNSGGAYYEQYFGPGTRLTVT.

The chain combines TRBV25-1 with TRBJ1-6, with D possibly matching TRBD1 (5 bases). CDR3 length: 17 residues. Germline assignment: CDR1 MGHDK and CDR2 SYGVNS. Deletions cut 1 base from V and 0 bases from J, with 10 bases between. CDR3 sequence reads: CASSEFQGSSYNSPLHF. The DNA of the CDR3 is TGTGCCAGCAGTGAATTCCAGGGAAGCTCCTATAATTCACCCCTCCACTTT.

The chain couples TRBV15 to TRBJ2-5; the match to TRBD2 covers 8 bases. After removal of 5 bases from V and 5 bases from J, the junction contained 1 base not matched to a gene. The CDR3 sequence is 12 residues long. Germline V lookup: CDR1 LNHNV, CDR2 YYDKDF (reference sequence). CDR3 region: CATSRGGETQYF. For the CDR3, the DNA is TGTGCCACCAGCCGGGGGGGGGAGACCCAGTACTTC.

The chain has TRBV5-6 and TRBJ2-2; possible D gene TRBD2, 5 bases. CDR3 length: 14 residues. Germline V gene sequence: CDR1 SGHDT, CDR2 YYEEEE. Trimming pared 2 bases from V and 7 bases from J, leaving 12 bases between. CDR3 sequence (DNA): TGTGCCAGCAGCTTTGGACTCCTGGGCGGGGAGCTGTTTTTT. Translated: CASSFGLLGGELFF.

The rearrangement joins TRBV7-3 to TRBJ2-5; TRBD2 matches at 12 bases. This CDR3 has 15 amino acids. Germline loops: CDR1 SGHTA, CDR2 FQGTGA. The V gene end was trimmed by 5 bases and the J gene end by 5 bases; junction bases not matched to a gene: 6. The CDR3 DNA sequence: TGTGCCAGCAGCCGACTAGCGGGAGCGGGGGAGACCCAGTACTTC. Residues: CASSRLAGAGETQYF.

V and J are TRBV10-2 and TRBJ1-6; a weak D match, TRBD1 (6 bases). The CDR3 runs to 15 residues. CDR1 is WSHSY, CDR2 SAAADI, per germline. Trimming pared 2 bases from V and 7 bases from J, leaving 12 bases between. The chain's CDR3 is CASSEMGAGNSPLHF. The CDR3 nucleotides read TGCGCCAGCAGTGAGATGGGGGCTGGAAATTCACCCCTCCACTTT.

The chain carries TRBV7-2 and TRBJ2-2, with unresolved D. This CDR3 is built from 13 residues. Germline CDR1 is SGHTA and CDR2 is FQGNSA. Trimming took 3 bases from V and 3 from J, leaving 5 bases between them. CDR3 bases: TGTGCCAGCAGCTTCGGTTACACCGGGGAGCTGTTTTTT. Amino acids: CASSFGYTGELFF. Full variable domain (missing parts from reference TRBV7-2 and TRBJ2-2): GAGVSQSPSNKVTEKGKDVELRCDPISGHTALYWYRQSLGQGLEFLIYFQGNSAPDKSGLPSDRFSAERTGGSVSTLTIQRTQQEDSAVYLCASSFGYTGELFFGEGSRLTVL.

This clone was recorded only once. The rearrangement links TRBV29-1 to TRBJ2-7; 9 bases line up with TRBD2. With 7 bases clipped from V and 2 bases from J, the junction kept 12 bases outside the gene matches. Germline loops: CDR1 SQVTM, CDR2 ANQGSEA. The CDR3 runs to 15 residues. For the CDR3, the DNA is TGCAGCGCTGGCCGGACGGCGGGGGGGACCTACGAGCAGTACTTC. Protein product: CSAGRTAGGTYEQYF.

The chain joins TRBV5-1 to TRBJ2-2; D perhaps matches TRBD1 (5 bases). The length of the CDR3 is 16 residues. V lost 0 bases and J 4 bases, leaving 13 bases between the germline ends. Germline loops: CDR1 SGHRS, CDR2 YFSETQ. The chain's CDR3 is CASSLAWQGPTGELFF. CDR3 DNA: TGCGCCAGCAGCTTGGCCTGGCAGGGCCCCACCGGGGAGCTGTTTTTT.

V usage is TRBV4-2 and J usage is TRBJ2-1; 9 bases match TRBD2. With 8 bases clipped from V and 4 bases from J, the junction kept 6 bases outside the gene matches. The CDR3 is 14 amino acids. Germline assignment: CDR1 LGHNA and CDR2 YNFKEQ. CDR3 in DNA: TGTGCCAGCCGCGGACTAGCGTATTACAATGAGCAGTTCTTC. This codes for CASRGLAYYNEQFF.

The chain has TRBV6-1 and TRBJ1-4; D is undetermined. The CDR3 covers 12 residues. Trimming left V 6 bases short and J 3 bases short, with 5 bases between. CDR1 and CDR2 from the germline V gene are MNHNS and SASEGT. The CDR3 spells CASRLANEKLFF. CDR3 bases: TGTGCCAGCAGGCTGGCTAATGAAAAACTGTTTTTT.

The chain couples TRBV4-1 to TRBJ1-5; 8 nucleotides match TRBD1. The trim removed 6 bases at V and 1 base at J, leaving 11 bases unmatched. This CDR3 is built from 17 residues. CDR1 is MGHRA and CDR2 is YSYEKL in the germline V gene. CDR3 nucleotides: TGCGCCAGCAGACGGACAGGGAGCGTGGGAAGCAATCAGCCCCAGCATTTT. Its translation is CASRRTGSVGSNQPQHF.

This chain's CDR3 is CASRLAAGRATQFF. The CDR3 bases are TGTGCCAGCAGATTAGCGGCGGGGCGGGCGACGCAGTTCTTC. The genes are TRBV5-6 and TRBJ2-1, with D possibly TRBD2 on 6 matching bases. The CDR3 sequence is 14 residues long. The germline CDR1 and CDR2 sequences are SGHDT and YYEEEE. V was pared by 5 bases and J by 12 bases, with 21 bases between.

This chain connects TRBV12-5 to TRBJ1-1; TRBD1 aligns across 7 bases. Germline CDR1 and CDR2: LGHNT and FRNRAP. There are 14 residues in the CDR3. V lost 3 bases to trimming and J lost 3 bases; unmatched junction nucleotides: 4. The CDR3: CASGFKGADTEAFF. The CDR3 bases are TGTGCTAGTGGTTTCAAGGGGGCGGACACTGAAGCTTTCTTT.